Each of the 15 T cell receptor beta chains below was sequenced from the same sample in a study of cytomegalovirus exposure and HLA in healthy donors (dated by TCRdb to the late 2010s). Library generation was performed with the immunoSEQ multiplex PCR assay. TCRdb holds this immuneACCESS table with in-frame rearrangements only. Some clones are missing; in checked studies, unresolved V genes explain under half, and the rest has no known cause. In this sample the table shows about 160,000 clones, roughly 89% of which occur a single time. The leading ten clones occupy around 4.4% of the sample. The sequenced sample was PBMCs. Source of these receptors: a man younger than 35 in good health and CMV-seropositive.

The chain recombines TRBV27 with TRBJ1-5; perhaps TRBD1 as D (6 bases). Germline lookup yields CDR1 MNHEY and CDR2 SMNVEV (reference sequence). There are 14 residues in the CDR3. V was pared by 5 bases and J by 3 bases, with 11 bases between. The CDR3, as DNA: TGTGCCAGCAGTGACGGACAGACCAATCAGCCCCAGCATTTT. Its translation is CASSDGQTNQPQHF.

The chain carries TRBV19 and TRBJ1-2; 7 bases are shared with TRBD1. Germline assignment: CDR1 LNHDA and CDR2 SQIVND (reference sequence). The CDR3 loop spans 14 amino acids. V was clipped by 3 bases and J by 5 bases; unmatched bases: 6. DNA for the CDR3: TGTGCCAGTAGTATTTCGGGACAGCGGTATGGCTACACCTTC. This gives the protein CASSISGQRYGYTF.

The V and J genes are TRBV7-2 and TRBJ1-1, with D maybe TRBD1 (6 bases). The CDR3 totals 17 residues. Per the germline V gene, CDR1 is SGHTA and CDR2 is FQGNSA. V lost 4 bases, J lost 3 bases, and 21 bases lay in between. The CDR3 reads CASSSPRGNRVDTEAFF. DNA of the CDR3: TGTGCCAGCAGCTCTCCTAGAGGGAACAGGGTTGACACTGAAGCTTTCTTT.

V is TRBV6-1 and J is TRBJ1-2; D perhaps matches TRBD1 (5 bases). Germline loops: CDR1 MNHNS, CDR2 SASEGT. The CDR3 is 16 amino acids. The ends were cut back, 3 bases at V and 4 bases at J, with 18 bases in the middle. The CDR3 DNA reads TGTGCCAGCAGTGAGAACCTGGCAGGGCCAAGCTATGGCTACACCTTC. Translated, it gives CASSENLAGPSYGYTF.

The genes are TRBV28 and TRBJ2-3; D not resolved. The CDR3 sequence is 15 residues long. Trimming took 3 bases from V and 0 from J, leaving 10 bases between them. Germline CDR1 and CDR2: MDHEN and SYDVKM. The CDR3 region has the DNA TGTGCCAGCAGTTTGAAGCGCCCTAGCACAGATACGCAGTATTTT. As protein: CASSLKRPSTDTQYF.

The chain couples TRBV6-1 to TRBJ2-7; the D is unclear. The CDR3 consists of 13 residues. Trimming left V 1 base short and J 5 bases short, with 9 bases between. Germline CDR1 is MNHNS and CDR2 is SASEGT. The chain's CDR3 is CASSEVWLNEQYF. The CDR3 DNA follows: TGTGCCAGCAGTGAAGTATGGCTTAACGAGCAGTACTTC.

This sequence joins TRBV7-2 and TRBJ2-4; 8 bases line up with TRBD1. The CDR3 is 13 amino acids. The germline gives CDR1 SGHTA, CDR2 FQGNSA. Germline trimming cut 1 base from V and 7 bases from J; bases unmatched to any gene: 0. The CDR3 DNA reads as TGTGCCAGCAGCTTAGGACAGGGGAACATTCAGTACTTC. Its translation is CASSLGQGNIQYF.

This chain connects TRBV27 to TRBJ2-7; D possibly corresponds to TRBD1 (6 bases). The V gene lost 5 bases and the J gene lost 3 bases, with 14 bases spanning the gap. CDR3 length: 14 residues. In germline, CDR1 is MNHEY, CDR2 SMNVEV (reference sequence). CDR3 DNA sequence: TGTGCCAGCAGTCCTGCAGGGGCGAGCTACGAGCAGTACTTC. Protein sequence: CASSPAGASYEQYF.

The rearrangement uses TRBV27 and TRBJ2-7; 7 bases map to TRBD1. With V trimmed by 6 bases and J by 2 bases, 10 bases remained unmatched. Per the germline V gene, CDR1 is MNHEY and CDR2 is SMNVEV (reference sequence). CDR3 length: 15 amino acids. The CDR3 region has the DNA TGTGCCAGCAGCGGCTTCGACAGGGCCACCTACGAGCAGTACTTC. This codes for CASSGFDRATYEQYF.

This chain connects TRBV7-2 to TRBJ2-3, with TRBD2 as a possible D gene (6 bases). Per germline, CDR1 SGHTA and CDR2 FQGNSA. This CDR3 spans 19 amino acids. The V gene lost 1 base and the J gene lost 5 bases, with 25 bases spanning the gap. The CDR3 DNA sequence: TGTGCCAGCAGCTTAGACTTCGCCGTTGGTGGGGAGGTAGGAGATACGCAGTATTTT. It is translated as CASSLDFAVGGEVGDTQYF.

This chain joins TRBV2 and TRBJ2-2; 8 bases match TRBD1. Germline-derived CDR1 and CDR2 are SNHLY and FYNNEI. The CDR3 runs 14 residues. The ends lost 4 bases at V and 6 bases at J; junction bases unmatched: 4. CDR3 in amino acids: CASSGTGTAGELFF. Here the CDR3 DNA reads TGTGCCAGCAGTGGGACAGGGACGGCCGGGGAGCTGTTTTTT.

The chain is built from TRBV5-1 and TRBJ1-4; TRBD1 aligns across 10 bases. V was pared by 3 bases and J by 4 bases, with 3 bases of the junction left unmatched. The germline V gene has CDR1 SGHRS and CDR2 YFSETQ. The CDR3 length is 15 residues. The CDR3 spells CASSSGTGVNEKLFF. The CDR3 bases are TGCGCCAGCAGCTCCGGGACAGGGGTTAATGAAAAACTGTTTTTT.

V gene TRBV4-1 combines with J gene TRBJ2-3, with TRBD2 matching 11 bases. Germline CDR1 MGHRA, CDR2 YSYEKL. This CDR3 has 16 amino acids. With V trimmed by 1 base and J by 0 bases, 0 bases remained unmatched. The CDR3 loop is CASSQGTSGSTDTQYF. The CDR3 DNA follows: TGCGCCAGCAGCCAAGGGACTAGCGGGAGCACAGATACGCAGTATTTT.

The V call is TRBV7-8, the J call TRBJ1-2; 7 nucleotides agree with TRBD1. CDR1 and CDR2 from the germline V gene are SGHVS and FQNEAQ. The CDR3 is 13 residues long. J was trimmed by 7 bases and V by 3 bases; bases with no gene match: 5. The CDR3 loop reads CASSFQGQFGYTF. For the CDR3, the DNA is TGTGCCAGCAGCTTCCAGGGACAGTTTGGCTACACCTTC.

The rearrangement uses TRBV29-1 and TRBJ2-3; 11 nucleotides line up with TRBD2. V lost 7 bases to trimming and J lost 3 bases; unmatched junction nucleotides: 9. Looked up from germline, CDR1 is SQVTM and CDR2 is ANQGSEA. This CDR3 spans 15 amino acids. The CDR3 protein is CSADLTSGATDTQYF. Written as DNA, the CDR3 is TGCAGCGCCGACCTGACTAGCGGGGCTACAGATACGCAGTATTTT.